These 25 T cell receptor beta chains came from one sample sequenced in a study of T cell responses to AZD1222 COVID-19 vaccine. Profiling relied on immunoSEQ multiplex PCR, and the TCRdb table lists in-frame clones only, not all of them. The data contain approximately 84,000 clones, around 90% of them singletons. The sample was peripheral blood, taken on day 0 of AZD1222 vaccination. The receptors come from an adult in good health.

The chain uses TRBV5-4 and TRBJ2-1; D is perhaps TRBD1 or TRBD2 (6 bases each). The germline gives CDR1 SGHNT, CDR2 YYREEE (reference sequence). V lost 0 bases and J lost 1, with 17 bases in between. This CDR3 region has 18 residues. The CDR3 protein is CASSLALGGRGSYNEQFF. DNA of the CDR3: TGTGCCAGCAGCTTGGCATTGGGAGGCAGGGGATCCTACAATGAGCAGTTCTTC.

CDR3 DNA sequence: TGTGCCAGTAGTATATGGGCTAGCGGCAACACCGGGGAGCTGTTTTTT. Amino acid sequence: CASSIWASGNTGELFF. J is TRBJ2-2 and V is TRBV19; TRBD2 agrees at 7 bases. V trimming: 2 bases; J trimming: 2 bases; junction bases outside the gene matches: 5. Germline-derived CDR1 and CDR2 are LNHDA and SQIVND (reference sequence). There are 16 residues in the CDR3.

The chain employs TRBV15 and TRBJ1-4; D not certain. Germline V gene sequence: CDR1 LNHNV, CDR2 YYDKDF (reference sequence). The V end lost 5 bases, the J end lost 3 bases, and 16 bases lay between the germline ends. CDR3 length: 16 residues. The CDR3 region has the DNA TGTGCCACCAGCCCGAACACGGACGGCCCTAATGAAAAACTGTTTTTT. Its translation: CATSPNTDGPNEKLFF.

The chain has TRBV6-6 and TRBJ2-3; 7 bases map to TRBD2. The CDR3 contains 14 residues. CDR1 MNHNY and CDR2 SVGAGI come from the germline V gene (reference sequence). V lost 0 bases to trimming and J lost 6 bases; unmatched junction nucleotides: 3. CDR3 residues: CASSYSGGSDTQYF. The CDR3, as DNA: TGTGCCAGCAGTTACTCGGGGGGGTCGGATACGCAGTATTTT.

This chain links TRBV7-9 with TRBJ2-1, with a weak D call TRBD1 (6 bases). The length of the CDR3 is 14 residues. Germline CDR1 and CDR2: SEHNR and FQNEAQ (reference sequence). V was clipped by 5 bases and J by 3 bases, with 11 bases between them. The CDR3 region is CASSPEGVYNEQFF. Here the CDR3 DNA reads TGTGCCAGCAGCCCAGAGGGGGTCTACAATGAGCAGTTCTTC.

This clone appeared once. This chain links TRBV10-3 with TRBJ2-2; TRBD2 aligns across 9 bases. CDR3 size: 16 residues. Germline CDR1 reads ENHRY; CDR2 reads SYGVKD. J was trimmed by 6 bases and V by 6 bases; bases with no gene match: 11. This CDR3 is CAISNSGGPPPGELFF. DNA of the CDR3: TGTGCCATCAGCAATAGCGGGGGCCCCCCACCCGGGGAGCTGTTTTTT.

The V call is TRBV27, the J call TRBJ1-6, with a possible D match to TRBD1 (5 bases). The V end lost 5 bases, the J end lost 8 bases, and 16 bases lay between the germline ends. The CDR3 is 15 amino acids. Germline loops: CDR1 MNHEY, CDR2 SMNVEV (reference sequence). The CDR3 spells CASSPQREGYSPLHF. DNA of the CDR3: TGTGCCAGCAGTCCGCAGAGAGAGGGGTATTCACCCCTCCACTTT.

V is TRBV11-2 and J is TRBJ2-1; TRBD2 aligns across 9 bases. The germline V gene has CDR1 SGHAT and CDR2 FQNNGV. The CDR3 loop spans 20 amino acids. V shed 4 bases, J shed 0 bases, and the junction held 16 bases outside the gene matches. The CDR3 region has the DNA TGTGCCAGCAGCTCAGAGGGTCGGCTAGCGGGAAGGAGCTCCTACAATGAGCAGTTCTTC. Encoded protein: CASSSEGRLAGRSSYNEQFF. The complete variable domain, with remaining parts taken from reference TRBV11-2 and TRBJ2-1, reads EAGVAQSPRYKIIEKRQSVAFWCNPISGHATLYWYQQILGQGPKLLIQFQNNGVVDDSQLPKDRFSAERLKGVDSTLKIQPAKLEDSAVYLCASSSEGRLAGRSSYNEQFFGPGTRLTVL.

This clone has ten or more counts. This chain's CDR3 is CASSFTGTKENEQYF. The DNA for the CDR3 is TGTGCCAGCAGCTTCACCGGGACAAAAGAGAACGAGCAGTACTTC. This sequence joins TRBV7-9 and TRBJ2-7, with a possible D match to TRBD1 (6 bases). The CDR3 is 15 amino acids. The V end lost 3 bases, the J end lost 5 bases, and 17 bases lay between the germline ends. Per germline, CDR1 SEHNR and CDR2 FQNEAQ (reference sequence). Based on the CDR3 plus reference TRBV7-9 and TRBJ2-7, the full variable domain is DTGVSQNPRHKITKRGQNVTFRCDPISEHNRLYWYRQTLGQGPEFLTYFQNEAQLEKSRLLSDRFSAERPKGSFSTLEIQRTEQGDSAMYLCASSFTGTKENEQYFGPGTRLTVT.

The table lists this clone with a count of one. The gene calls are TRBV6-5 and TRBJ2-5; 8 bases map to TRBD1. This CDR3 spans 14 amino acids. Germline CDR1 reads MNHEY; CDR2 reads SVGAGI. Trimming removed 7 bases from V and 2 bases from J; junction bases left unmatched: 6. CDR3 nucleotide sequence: TGTGCCAGCATCTCCGGGACAGGTCAAGAGACCCAGTACTTC. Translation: CASISGTGQETQYF.

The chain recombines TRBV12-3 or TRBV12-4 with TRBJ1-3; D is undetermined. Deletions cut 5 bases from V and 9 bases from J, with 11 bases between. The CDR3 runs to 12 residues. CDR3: CASSLSETTIYF. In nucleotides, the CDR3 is TGTGCCAGCAGTCTCTCTGAGACCACCATATATTTT.

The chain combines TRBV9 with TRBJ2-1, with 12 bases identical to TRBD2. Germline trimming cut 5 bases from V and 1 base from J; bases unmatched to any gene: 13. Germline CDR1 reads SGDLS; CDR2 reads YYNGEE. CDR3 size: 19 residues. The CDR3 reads CASSPGRLAGGISYNEQFF. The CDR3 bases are TGTGCCAGCAGTCCCGGGAGGCTAGCGGGAGGGATTTCCTACAATGAGCAGTTCTTC. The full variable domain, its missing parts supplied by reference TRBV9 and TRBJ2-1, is DSGVTQTPKHLITATGQRVTLRCSPRSGDLSVYWYQQSLDQGLQFLIQYYNGEERAKGNILERFSAQQFPDLHSELNLSSLELGDSALYFCASSPGRLAGGISYNEQFFGPGTRLTVL.

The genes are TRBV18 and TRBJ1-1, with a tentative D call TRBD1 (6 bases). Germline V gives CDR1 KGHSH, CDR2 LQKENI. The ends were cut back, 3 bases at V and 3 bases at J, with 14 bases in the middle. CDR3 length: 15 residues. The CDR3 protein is CASSPGGLGYTEAFF. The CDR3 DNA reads TGTGCCAGCTCACCTGGGGGGCTGGGGTACACTGAAGCTTTCTTT. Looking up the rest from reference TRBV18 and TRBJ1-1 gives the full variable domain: NAGVMQNPRHLVRRRGQEARLRCSPMKGHSHVYWYRQLPEEGLKFMVYLQKENIIDESGMPKERFSAEFPKEGPSILRIQQVVRGDSAAYFCASSPGGLGYTEAFFGQGTRLTVV.

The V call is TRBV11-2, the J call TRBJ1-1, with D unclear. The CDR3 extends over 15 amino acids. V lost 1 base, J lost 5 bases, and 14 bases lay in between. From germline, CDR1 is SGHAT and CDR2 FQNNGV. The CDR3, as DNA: TGTGCCAGCAGCTTAGGTCTGATGGCGCGAACTGAAGCTTTCTTT. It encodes CASSLGLMARTEAFF. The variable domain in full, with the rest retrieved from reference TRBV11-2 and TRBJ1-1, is EAGVAQSPRYKIIEKRQSVAFWCNPISGHATLYWYQQILGQGPKLLIQFQNNGVVDDSQLPKDRFSAERLKGVDSTLKIQPAKLEDSAVYLCASSLGLMARTEAFFGQGTRLTVV.

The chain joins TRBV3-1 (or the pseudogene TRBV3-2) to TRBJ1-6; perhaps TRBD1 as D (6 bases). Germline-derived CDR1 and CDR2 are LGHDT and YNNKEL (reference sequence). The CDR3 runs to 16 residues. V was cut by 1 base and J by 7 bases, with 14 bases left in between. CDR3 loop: CASSQAAWQGNSPLHF. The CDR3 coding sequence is TGTGCCAGCAGCCAAGCCGCCTGGCAGGGGAATTCACCCCTCCACTTT.

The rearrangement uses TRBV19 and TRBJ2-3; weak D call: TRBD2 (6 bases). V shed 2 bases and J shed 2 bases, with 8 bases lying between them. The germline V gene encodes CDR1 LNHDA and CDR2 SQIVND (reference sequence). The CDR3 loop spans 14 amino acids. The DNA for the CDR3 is TGTGCCAGTAGTATATCGGGGGTCACAGATACGCAGTATTTT. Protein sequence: CASSISGVTDTQYF.

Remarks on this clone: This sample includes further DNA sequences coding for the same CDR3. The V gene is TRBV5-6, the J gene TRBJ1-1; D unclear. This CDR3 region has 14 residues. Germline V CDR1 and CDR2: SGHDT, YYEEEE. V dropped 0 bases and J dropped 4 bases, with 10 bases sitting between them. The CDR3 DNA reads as TGTGCCAGCAGCTTGGCCCCCGTGGGCACTGAAGCTTTCTTT. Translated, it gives CASSLAPVGTEAFF.

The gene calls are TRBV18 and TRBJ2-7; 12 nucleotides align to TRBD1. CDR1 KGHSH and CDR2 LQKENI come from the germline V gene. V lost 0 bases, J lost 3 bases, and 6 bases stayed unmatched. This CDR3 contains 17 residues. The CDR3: CASSPPGQGALFYEQYF. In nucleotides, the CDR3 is TGTGCCAGCTCACCACCGGGACAGGGGGCCCTTTTCTACGAGCAGTACTTC.

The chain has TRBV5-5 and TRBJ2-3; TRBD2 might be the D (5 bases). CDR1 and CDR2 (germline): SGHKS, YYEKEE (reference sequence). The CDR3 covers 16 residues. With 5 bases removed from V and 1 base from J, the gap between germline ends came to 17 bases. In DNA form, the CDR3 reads TGTGCCAGCAGGCCTACTAGTCTTGTTCGCACAGATACGCAGTATTTT. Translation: CASRPTSLVRTDTQYF.

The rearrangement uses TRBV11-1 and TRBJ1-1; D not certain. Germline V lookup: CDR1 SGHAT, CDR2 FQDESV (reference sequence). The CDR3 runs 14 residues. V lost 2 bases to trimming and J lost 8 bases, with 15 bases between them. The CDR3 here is CASSLIRLSGEAFF. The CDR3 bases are TGTGCCAGCAGCTTAATTAGGCTTTCGGGAGAAGCTTTCTTT.

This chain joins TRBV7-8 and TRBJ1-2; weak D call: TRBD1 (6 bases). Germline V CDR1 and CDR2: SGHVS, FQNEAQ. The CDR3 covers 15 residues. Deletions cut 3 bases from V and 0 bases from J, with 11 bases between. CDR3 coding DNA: TGTGCCAGCAGCTTCCTTCAGGGGACTAACTATGGCTACACCTTC. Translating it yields CASSFLQGTNYGYTF. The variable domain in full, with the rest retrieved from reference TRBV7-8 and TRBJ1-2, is GAGVSQSPRYKVAKRGQDVALRCDPISGHVSLFWYQQALGQGPEFLTYFQNEAQLDKSGLPSDRFFAERPEGSVSTLKIQRTQQEDSAVYLCASSFLQGTNYGYTFGSGTRLTVV.

The chain's CDR3 is CASSLYGYEQYF. CDR3 DNA sequence: TGTGCCAGCAGCTTGTACGGATACGAGCAGTACTTC. The rearrangement joins TRBV5-6 to TRBJ2-7; no definite D call. V was cut by 1 base and J by 4 bases, with 6 bases left in between. CDR3 length: 12 residues. Per the germline V gene, CDR1 is SGHDT and CDR2 is YYEEEE.

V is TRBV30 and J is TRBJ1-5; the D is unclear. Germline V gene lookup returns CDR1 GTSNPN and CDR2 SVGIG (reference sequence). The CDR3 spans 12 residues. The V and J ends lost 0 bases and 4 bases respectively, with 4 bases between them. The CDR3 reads CAWSVANQPQHF. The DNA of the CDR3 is TGTGCCTGGAGTGTCGCAAATCAGCCCCAGCATTTT. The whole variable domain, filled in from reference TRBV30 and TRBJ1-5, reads SQTIHQWPATLVQPVGSPLSLECTVEGTSNPNLYWYRQAAGRGLQLLFYSVGIGQISSEVPQNLSASRPQDRQFILSSKKLLLSDSGFYLCAWSVANQPQHFGDGTRLSIL.

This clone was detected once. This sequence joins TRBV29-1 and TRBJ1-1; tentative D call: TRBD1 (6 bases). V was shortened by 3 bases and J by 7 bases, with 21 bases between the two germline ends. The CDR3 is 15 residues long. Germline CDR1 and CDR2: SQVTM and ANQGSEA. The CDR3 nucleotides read TGCAGCGTTGAGGTCTTTAAAAGGGGGGGGAGTGAAGCTTTCTTT. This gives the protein CSVEVFKRGGSEAFF. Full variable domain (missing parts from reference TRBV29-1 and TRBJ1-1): SAVISQKPSRDICQRGTSLTIQCQVDSQVTMMFWYRQQPGQSLTLIATANQGSEATYESGFVIDKFPISRPNLTFSTLTVSNMSPEDSSIYLCSVEVFKRGGSEAFFGQGTRLTVV.

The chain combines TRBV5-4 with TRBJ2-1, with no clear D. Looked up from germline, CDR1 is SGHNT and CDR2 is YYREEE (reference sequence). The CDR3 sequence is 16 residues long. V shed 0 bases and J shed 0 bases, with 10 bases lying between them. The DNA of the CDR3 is TGTGCCAGCAGCTTGGATCTGCTTGGCTCCTACAATGAGCAGTTCTTC. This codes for CASSLDLLGSYNEQFF.